This T cell receptor beta chain originates from a study of blood T cells in healthy people across ages. Study-wide findings and caveats: The study could not conclusively compare naive and antigen-experienced cells, given its unsorted PBMCs. The long-lived group displayed more naive CD4+ cells, plus higher diversity, than the aged donors did. CMV infection status of these donors was not known.

This clonotype has just a few counts. The target antigen is unknown. Sample-barcoded 5' priming and a J-beta primer mix drove a second PCR of roughly 6 to 12 cycles. TCRdb reanalysed the 5' RACE reads using MiXCR and keeps one entry per CDR3 protein. In the table there are about 1.4 million distinct CDR3 sequences, approximately 60% of which are singletons. Collection of approximately 9.3 milliliters of peripheral blood was performed for each donor. The origin of this receptor is a man aged 18 to 29 in good health. Sequenced material: blood.

The CDR3 DNA reads as TGTGCCAGCAGTTCCAGAGGACAGAACCCGAAGAGGGGGCCCCAGCATTTT. Its protein is CASSSRGQNPKRGPQHF. This chain connects TRBV28 to TRBJ1-5; D is possibly TRBD1 (6 bases). This CDR3 comprises 17 residues. Per the germline V gene, CDR1 is MDHEN and CDR2 is SYDVKM. V dropped 4 bases and J dropped 9 bases, with 25 bases sitting between them.